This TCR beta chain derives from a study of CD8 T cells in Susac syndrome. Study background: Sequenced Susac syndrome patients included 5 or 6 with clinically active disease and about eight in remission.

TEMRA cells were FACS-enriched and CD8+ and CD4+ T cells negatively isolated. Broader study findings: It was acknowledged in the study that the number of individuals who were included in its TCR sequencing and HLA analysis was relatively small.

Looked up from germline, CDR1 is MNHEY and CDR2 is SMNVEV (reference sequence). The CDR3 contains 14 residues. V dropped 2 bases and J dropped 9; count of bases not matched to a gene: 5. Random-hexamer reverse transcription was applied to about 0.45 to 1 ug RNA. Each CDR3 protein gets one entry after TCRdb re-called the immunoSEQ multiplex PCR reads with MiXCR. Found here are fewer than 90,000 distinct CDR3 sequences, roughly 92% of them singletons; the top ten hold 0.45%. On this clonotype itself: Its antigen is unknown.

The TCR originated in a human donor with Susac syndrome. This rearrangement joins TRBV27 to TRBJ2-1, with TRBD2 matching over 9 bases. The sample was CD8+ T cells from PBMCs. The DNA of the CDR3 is TGTGCCAGCAGTTTAGGGGGACTAGCTGTTGAGCAGTTCTTC. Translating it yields CASSLGGLAVEQFF.